This T cell receptor (beta chain) was captured in a study of multiple sclerosis patients with progressive multifocal leukoencephalopathy. Findings and caveats of the study: No common TRBV or TRBJ usage or pairing appeared at PML. In most PML patients, TRB repertoires appeared less diverse by entropy.

V dropped 0 bases and J dropped 3 bases, with 11 bases sitting between them. The CDR3 has 15 amino acids. The germline CDR1 and CDR2 sequences are ENHRY and SYGVKD. Time point denoted: time of PML onset. Regarding this clone: Its antigen remains unidentified. The CDR3 does not end in the conserved phenylalanine or tryptophan, so this is likely a read error.

This was a survey-level run. Some clones are missing from TCRdb's copy, which holds only in-frame ones; the method was immunoSEQ multiplex PCR. The sample includes more than 30,000 clones, over 80% of them seen just once. The receptor was isolated from a woman aged 40 to 50 with progressive multifocal leukoencephalopathy. The rearrangement links TRBV10-3 to TRBJ1-1; possibly TRBD1 for D (5 bases). The starting material was PBMCs, obtained from a patient treated with natalizumab. As DNA, the CDR3 is TGTGCCATCAGTGAGTCATGGGGGGACGACACTGAAGCTTTCCTT. Protein: CAISESWGDDTEAFL.